The entry below gives a single T cell receptor (beta chain) sequence along with its context. Its antigen is undetermined. This sample is drawn from a study of beta chain features in type 1 diabetes. Expressed TCRB transcripts were sequenced because the isolated RNA had all been reverse transcribed beforehand. TCRdb keeps only in-frame clones here, not all; method: immunoSEQ multiplex PCR. The repertoire includes 900,000 or so clones, 15% to 20% of them detected once, and 0.023% sits in the top ten. Study results and limitations: The influence of HLA type on TCRB rearrangement stayed undetermined. Researchers cautioned that cDNA sequencing could over-represent cells with high TCR expression.

This CDR3 has 12 residues. Germline V gene lookup returns CDR1 SQVTM and CDR2 ANQGSEA. V lost 4 bases and J lost 9; bases outside the gene matches: 4. Populations obtained by sorting all exceeded 95% purity. Sequenced material: naive CD4+ T cells from blood. This clonotype was obtained from a young woman in good health. V usage is TRBV29-1 and J usage is TRBJ2-7, with 12 positions matching TRBD1. The CDR3 DNA sequence: TGCAGCGTTGTGGGACAGGGGGCGGGGCAGTACTTC. It specifies CSVVGQGAGQYF.